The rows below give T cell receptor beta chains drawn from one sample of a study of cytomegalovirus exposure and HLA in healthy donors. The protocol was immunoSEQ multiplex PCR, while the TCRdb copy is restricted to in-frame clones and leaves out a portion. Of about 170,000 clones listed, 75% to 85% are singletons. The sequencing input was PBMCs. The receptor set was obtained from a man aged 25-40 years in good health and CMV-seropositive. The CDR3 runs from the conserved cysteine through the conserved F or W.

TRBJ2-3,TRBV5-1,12,CASSPPGDTQYF
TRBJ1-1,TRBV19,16,CASSINPGLPNTEAFF
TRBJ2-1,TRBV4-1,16,CASSQEAGSSYNEQFF
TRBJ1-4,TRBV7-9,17,CSSSLKFEYPSGEKLFF
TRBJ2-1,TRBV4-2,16,CASSQVGGRAYNEQFF
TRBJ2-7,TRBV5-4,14,CATRSGLAGYEQYF
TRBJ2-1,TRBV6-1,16,CASSDPGAGGPQEQFF
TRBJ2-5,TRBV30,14,CAWSVGTGQETQYF
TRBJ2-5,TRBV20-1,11,CSAREAETQYF
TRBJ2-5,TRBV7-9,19,CASSPPRGKQDPHQETQYF
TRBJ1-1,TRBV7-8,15,CASSLARGGMTEAFF
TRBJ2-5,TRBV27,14,CASSQTGTGICKYF
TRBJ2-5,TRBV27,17,CASSLSRGRRGQETQYF
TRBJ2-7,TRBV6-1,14,CASTSRGSSYEQYF
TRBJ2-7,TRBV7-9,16,CSSSPMGQRGTYEQYF
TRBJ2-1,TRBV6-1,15,CASSDLAGESNEQFF
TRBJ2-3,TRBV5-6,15,CASSLDRDDTDTQYF
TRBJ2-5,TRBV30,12,CAWSVTYGTQYF
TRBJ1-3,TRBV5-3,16,CAAPSGVPVGGNTIYF
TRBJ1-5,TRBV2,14,CASSGRGSNQPQHF
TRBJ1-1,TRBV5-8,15,CASNKRRTGGTEAFF
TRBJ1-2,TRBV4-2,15,CASSQGTRQGYGYTF
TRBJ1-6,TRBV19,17,CASSISQGRLYNSPLHF
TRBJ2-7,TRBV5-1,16,CASSLAGGGGSLEQYF
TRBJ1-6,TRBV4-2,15,CASSPRTGYNSPLHF
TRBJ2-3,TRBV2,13,CASPRANTDTQYF
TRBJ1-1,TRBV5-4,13,CASSSAAGLEAFF
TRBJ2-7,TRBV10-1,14,CASSWTSVLYEQYF
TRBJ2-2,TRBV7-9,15,CASSLAGGLAGELFF
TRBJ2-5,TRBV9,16,CASSPRLAGGQETQYF
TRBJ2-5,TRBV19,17,CASSSGGASGFGKTQYF
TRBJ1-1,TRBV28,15,CASSWTVTMNTEAFF
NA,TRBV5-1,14,CASSLGGGGYEQYF
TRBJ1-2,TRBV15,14,CATSRDGLRDGYTF
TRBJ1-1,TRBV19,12,CASSIGRLEAFF
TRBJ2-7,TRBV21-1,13,CASIGGDPHEQYF
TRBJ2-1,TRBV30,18,CAWSVYGTSGTWVDEQFF
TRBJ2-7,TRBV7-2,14,CASSLGGHSYEQYF
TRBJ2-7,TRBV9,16,CASSVDTGDFSYEQYF
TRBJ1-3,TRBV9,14,CASSPQGAGNTIYF
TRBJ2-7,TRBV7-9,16,CSSSQPSGGRSYEQYF
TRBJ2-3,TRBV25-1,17,CASISWGGDPSTDTQYF
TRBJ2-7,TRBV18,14,CASSPVGQGNEQYF
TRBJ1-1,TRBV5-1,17,CASSQNPAPVIGTEAFF
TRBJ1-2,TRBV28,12,CASTLTSYGYTF
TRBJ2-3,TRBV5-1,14,CASSLVGGVATQYF
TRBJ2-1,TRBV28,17,CASSFSSPGLADNEQFF
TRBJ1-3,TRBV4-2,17,CASSQGSKGELGNTIYF
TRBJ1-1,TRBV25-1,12,CASSFRVGMAFF